The source of this T cell receptor (beta chain) is a study of blood T cell repertoires in COVID-19. Trimming cost V 5 bases and J 9 bases, with 11 bases left between them. The CDR3 sequence is 12 residues long. Germline CDR1 and CDR2: SGHNT and YENEEA. Assay used: immunoSEQ multiplex PCR; TCRdb lists only in-frame clones, some missing. The sample carries approximately 300,000 clones, more than 80% recorded once. Patients at the Seattle site were enrolled during active infection and followed longitudinally. V usage is TRBV11-3 and J usage is TRBJ2-4; tentative D call: TRBD1 (7 bases). The clonotype comes from a woman younger than 45 with COVID-19, enrolled during active disease. Source material: peripheral blood. The CDR3 nucleotides read TGTGCCAGCAGCCGGCAGGGGGGCATTCAGTACTTC. Translating gives CASSRQGGIQYF.